A single sample gave rise to the 13 T cell receptor beta chains below, sequenced in a study of T cell changes during pregnancy in multiple sclerosis. Assay used: immunoSEQ multiplex PCR; TCRdb lists only in-frame clones, some missing. Of roughly 80,000 clones in the sample, around 93% were seen once. Source: peripheral blood, taken after pregnancy. These receptors originate from a female donor in good health, enrolled as a control in a pregnancy study.

This clone showed up just once. The V gene is TRBV18, the J gene TRBJ2-2, with D hard to call. The CDR3 extends over 15 amino acids. Germline CDR1 and CDR2: KGHSH and LQKENI. Trimming cost V 3 bases and J 4 bases, with 12 bases left between them. CDR3 sequence reads: CASSPKKSFTGELFF. The DNA of the CDR3 is TGTGCCAGCTCACCTAAGAAGAGTTTCACCGGGGAGCTGTTTTTT. The whole variable domain, remainder taken from reference TRBV18 and TRBJ2-2, is NAGVMQNPRHLVRRRGQEARLRCSPMKGHSHVYWYRQLPEEGLKFMVYLQKENIIDESGMPKERFSAEFPKEGPSILRIQQVVRGDSAAYFCASSPKKSFTGELFFGEGSRLTVL.

The chain recombines TRBV5-4 with TRBJ2-3, with 11 bases matching TRBD2. The germline V gene encodes CDR1 SGHNT and CDR2 YYREEE (reference sequence). The CDR3 is made up of 16 amino acids. The J segment lost 4 bases and the V segment lost 1 base, leaving 5 bases of the junction unmatched. CDR3 residues: CASSLNSGRGADTQYF. CDR3 nucleotide sequence: TGTGCCAGCAGCTTGAATAGCGGGAGGGGAGCAGATACGCAGTATTTT.

This clone was counted only a few times. The genes are TRBV5-6 and TRBJ1-4, with 8 bases lining up with TRBD1. The CDR3 length is 14 residues. The germline V gene encodes CDR1 SGHDT and CDR2 YYEEEE. V was clipped by 0 bases and J by 7 bases; unmatched bases: 2. The CDR3 is CASSLAGGFEKLFF. The CDR3 coding sequence is TGTGCCAGCAGCTTGGCAGGGGGCTTTGAAAAACTGTTTTTT.

The chain joins TRBV6-1 to TRBJ1-1; D ambiguous. CDR1 is MNHNS, CDR2 SASEGT, per germline. The V gene lost 5 bases and the J gene lost 3 bases, with 10 bases spanning the gap. The CDR3 loop spans 13 amino acids. The CDR3 sequence is CASSFGRDTEAFF. In DNA form, the CDR3 reads TGTGCCAGCAGTTTCGGTCGGGACACTGAAGCTTTCTTT.

V and J are TRBV7-9 and TRBJ1-1; maybe TRBD1 (6 bases). The CDR3 is 15 amino acids. The V gene's germline CDR1 is SEHNR and CDR2 FQNEAQ (reference sequence). Trimming took off 5 bases at V and 2 bases at J, with 15 bases between the two ends. DNA for the CDR3: TGTGCCAGCAGCCCCAGGACAGCTGCTAACACTGAAGCTTTCTTT. Protein: CASSPRTAANTEAFF.

This clone was detected only a few times. The rearrangement uses TRBV4-1 and TRBJ2-5; D may be TRBD2 (6 bases). V lost 2 bases and J 1 base, leaving 14 bases between the germline ends. This CDR3 spans 16 amino acids. Per the germline V gene, CDR1 is MGHRA and CDR2 is YSYEKL. CDR3 DNA sequence: TGCGCCAGCAGCCAAAGCTGGGGGGTTGGCCAAGAGACCCAGTACTTC. Translation: CASSQSWGVGQETQYF.

V usage is TRBV5-4 and J usage is TRBJ2-3, with D perhaps matching TRBD1 (5 bases). Trimming took off 4 bases at V and 1 base at J, with 13 bases between the two ends. CDR1 SGHNT and CDR2 YYREEE come from the germline V gene (reference sequence). This CDR3 spans 15 amino acids. The CDR3 loop reads CASSKKVGGTDTQYF. The DNA for the CDR3 is TGTGCCAGCAGCAAGAAGGTAGGGGGCACAGATACGCAGTATTTT.

V gene TRBV11-2 combines with J gene TRBJ2-5, with 7 bases lining up with TRBD2. This CDR3 comprises 15 residues. The V gene end was trimmed by 6 bases and the J gene end by 3 bases; junction bases not matched to a gene: 10. Germline CDR1 is SGHAT and CDR2 is FQNNGV. The CDR3 DNA follows: TGTGCCAGCAGTTACCTTAGCGGGTACGAAGAGACCCAGTACTTC. Its translation: CASSYLSGYEETQYF.

This clone was seen a single time. In DNA, the CDR3 is TGTGCCAGCGGGGGGGGTAGGGGGACAGGGACCAACTATGGCTACACCTTC. As protein: CASGGGRGTGTNYGYTF. V and J are TRBV28 and TRBJ1-2, with TRBD1 identical over 9 bases. Germline CDR1 and CDR2: MDHEN and SYDVKM. Trimming removed 8 bases from V and 2 bases from J; junction bases left unmatched: 15. This CDR3 contains 17 residues.

The CDR3 DNA sequence: TGCGCCAGCAGCCAAGTTACACAGGGTTACTACGAGCAGTACTTC. This sequence encodes CASSQVTQGYYEQYF. This chain uses TRBV4-1 with TRBJ2-7; maybe TRBD1 (6 bases). Germline values: CDR1 MGHRA, CDR2 YSYEKL. The CDR3 has 15 amino acids. Trimming shortened V by 1 base and J by 3 bases, and 13 bases separated the two germline ends.

The chain recombines TRBV2 with TRBJ2-4; TRBD2 aligns across 7 bases. Looked up from germline, CDR1 is SNHLY and CDR2 is FYNNEI. Trimming took 3 bases from V and 8 from J; bases not matched to a gene: 7. The CDR3 length is 14 residues. CDR3 loop: CASSDMGGVDIQYF. The CDR3 nucleotides are TGTGCCAGCAGTGACATGGGGGGGGTAGACATTCAGTACTTC.

This chain joins TRBV28 and TRBJ2-7; 7 nucleotides agree with TRBD1. This CDR3 has 15 amino acids. The germline V gene encodes CDR1 MDHEN and CDR2 SYDVKM. J was trimmed by 7 bases and V by 2 bases; bases with no gene match: 11. The CDR3 spells CASSLQTGAVTEQYF. For the CDR3, the DNA is TGTGCCAGCAGTTTACAAACAGGGGCGGTGACGGAGCAGTACTTC.

The chain uses TRBV11-2 and TRBJ2-1, with unresolved D. V lost 4 bases and J lost 8, with 6 bases in between. The germline V gene has CDR1 SGHAT and CDR2 FQNNGV. CDR3 length: 11 amino acids. The DNA for the CDR3 is TGTGCCAGCAGCTCCATCCATGAGCAGTTCTTC. Residues: CASSSIHEQFF.